A single sample is the source of the 25 T cell receptor beta chains below, sequenced in a study of CD8+ T cells in alopecia areata. Treatment defined: oral pan-JAK inhibitor, 5-10 mg twice daily. After isolation, RNA underwent reverse transcription to generate cDNA as the sequencing template. Assay: immunoSEQ multiplex PCR; the TCRdb copy retains only in-frame clones and omits some. The table has a few hundred thousand clones, 50% to 60% seen once. Material: CD4+ T cells sorted from blood, obtained at week 4, from a patient treated with tofacitinib. These receptors all come from a human donor with alopecia areata.

This chain joins TRBV6-1 and TRBJ1-1, with D possibly being TRBD1 (5 bases). The CDR3 is made up of 12 amino acids. Germline CDR1 is MNHNS and CDR2 is SASEGT. Trimming left V 5 bases short and J 9 bases short, with 13 bases between. The CDR3 spells CASSKDRSQAFF. DNA of the CDR3: TGTGCCAGCAGTAAAGACAGATCACAAGCTTTCTTT.

This clone was observed a handful of times. The chain has TRBV19 and TRBJ2-3, with 10 bases that match TRBD2. The CDR3 contains 14 residues. J gave up 3 bases and V 10 bases, and 7 bases lay outside the gene matches. Germline-derived CDR1 and CDR2 are LNHDA and SQIVND (reference sequence). The CDR3 DNA reads TGTGCCACCGGGGCTAGCGGGGGAACAGATACGCAGTATTTT. Amino acid sequence: CATGASGGTDTQYF.

This clone was seen a few times. This CDR3 is also generated by other DNA sequences in the sample. The chain carries TRBV15 and TRBJ1-1, with D hard to call. V lost 0 bases to trimming and J lost 10 bases, with 12 bases between them. Germline V gives CDR1 LNHNV, CDR2 YYDKDF (reference sequence). The CDR3 has 13 amino acids. CDR3 DNA: TGTGCCACCAGCAGAGATTACGGTGATGGAGCTTTCTTT. Amino acids: CATSRDYGDGAFF.

The rearrangement joins TRBV11-2 to TRBJ2-1; TRBD1 matches at 7 bases. The germline gives CDR1 SGHAT, CDR2 FQNNGV. The CDR3 has 13 amino acids. Trimming cost V 5 bases and J 5 bases; bases outside gene matches: 3. The CDR3 sequence is CASSKGQNNEQFF. In nucleotides, the CDR3 is TGTGCCAGCAGCAAGGGACAGAACAATGAGCAGTTCTTC.

This chain connects TRBV11-2 to TRBJ1-6, with D tentatively TRBD1 (5 bases). CDR1 is SGHAT, CDR2 FQNNGV, per germline. The V end was cut by 2 bases, the J end by 13 bases, with 18 bases between. This CDR3 has 15 residues. CDR3 nucleotide sequence: TGTGCCAGCAGCTTATACGGACACAGCTCGGGTCCCCTCCACTTT. Translation: CASSLYGHSSGPLHF.

The chain couples TRBV5-1 to TRBJ2-1; D is unclear. This CDR3 region has 13 residues. Germline CDR1 reads SGHRS; CDR2 reads YFSETQ. V gave up 3 bases and J gave up 10 bases, with 14 bases separating them. DNA of the CDR3: TGCGCCAGCAGCTCCCAATTAGATGCCGAGCAGTTCTTC. Amino acid sequence: CASSSQLDAEQFF. Filled out from reference TRBV5-1 and TRBJ2-1, the complete variable domain reads KAGVTQTPRYLIKTRGQQVTLSCSPISGHRSVSWYQQTPGQGLQFLFEYFSETQRNKGNFPGRFSGRQFSNSRSEMNVSTLELGDSALYLCASSSQLDAEQFFGPGTRLTVL.

This clone has only a few counts. The gene calls are TRBV29-1 and TRBJ1-1, with D hard to call. The CDR3 extends over 13 amino acids. V gave up 6 bases and J gave up 1 base, with 12 bases separating them. Germline CDR1 reads SQVTM; CDR2 reads ANQGSEA. The CDR3 sequence: CSVIVKKNTEAFF. DNA for the CDR3: TGCAGCGTCATAGTTAAGAAGAACACTGAAGCTTTCTTT.

This clone has only a few counts. The V call is TRBV7-9, the J call TRBJ2-1, with 12 bases identical to TRBD2. CDR1 and CDR2 (germline): SEHNR, FQNEAQ (reference sequence). The CDR3 spans 15 residues. The J segment lost 6 bases and the V segment lost 4 bases, leaving 4 bases of the junction unmatched. DNA of the CDR3: TGTGCCAGCAGCTCGACTAGCGGGGGCCGCAATGAGCAGTTCTTC. It codes for CASSSTSGGRNEQFF.

This sequence joins TRBV21-1 and TRBJ2-3; the DNA was not compared with TRBD1, the D call given in the table. TRBV21-1 is given as a pseudogene. CDR3 size: 14 residues. Written as DNA, the CDR3 is TGTGCCAGCAGCAAAGGGCCAGTGGCAGATACGCAGTATTTT. This gives the protein CASSKGPVADTQYF.

The chain joins TRBV5-6 to TRBJ2-5, with D unclear. From germline, CDR1 is SGHDT and CDR2 YYEEEE. V was clipped by 1 base and J by 2 bases, with 9 bases between them. The CDR3 totals 14 residues. The CDR3 sequence is CASSLFQRQETQYF. The CDR3 nucleotides read TGTGCCAGCAGCTTGTTCCAGAGACAAGAGACCCAGTACTTC.

The CDR3 DNA follows: TGTGCCAGCAGCGTTATACAGGGTGGGTCTGAAGCTTTCTTT. It encodes CASSVIQGGSEAFF. The rearrangement links TRBV9 to TRBJ1-1; TRBD1 might be the D (6 bases). CDR1 and CDR2 from the germline V gene are SGDLS and YYNGEE. The CDR3 is 14 amino acids. V was pared by 2 bases and J by 6 bases, with 14 bases between.

This chain joins TRBV7-2 and TRBJ1-4; D is unclear. This CDR3 spans 15 amino acids. Germline V gene data show CDR1 as SGHTA and CDR2 as FQGNSA. The V and J ends lost 5 bases and 6 bases respectively, with 16 bases between them. CDR3 sequence: CASSPGRVSYEKLFF. The CDR3 coding sequence is TGTGCCAGCAGCCCGGGGAGGGTGTCCTATGAAAAACTGTTTTTT.

The chain combines TRBV18 with TRBJ2-5, with D unclear. Trimming left V 8 bases short and J 3 bases short, with 7 bases between. The CDR3 runs 11 residues. The germline V gene encodes CDR1 KGHSH and CDR2 LQKENI. CDR3 in amino acids: CASALKETQYF. In DNA form, the CDR3 reads TGTGCCAGCGCACTGAAAGAGACCCAGTACTTC.

This chain links TRBV23-1 with TRBJ2-3, with D uncertain. TRBV23-1 is identified as an open reading frame with a role that is uncertain. Trimming shortened V by 7 bases and J by 4 bases, and 9 bases separated the two germline ends. This CDR3 contains 12 residues. This chain's CDR3 is CASKRIADTQYF. The CDR3 region has the DNA TGCGCCAGCAAAAGGATCGCAGATACGCAGTATTTT.

The rearrangement links TRBV29-1 to TRBJ1-1; 8 bases match TRBD1. Germline V lookup: CDR1 SQVTM, CDR2 ANQGSEA. Germline trimming cut 7 bases from V and 0 bases from J; bases unmatched to any gene: 10. The CDR3 totals 15 residues. The CDR3 protein is CSAAPTGGMNTEAFF. CDR3 coding DNA: TGCAGCGCCGCCCCCACAGGGGGTATGAACACTGAAGCTTTCTTT.

This clone was counted once. The chain recombines TRBV29-1 with TRBJ1-5; a weak D match, TRBD1 (6 bases). There are 15 residues in the CDR3. V lost 5 bases and J 0 bases, leaving 14 bases between the germline ends. Germline CDR1 SQVTM, CDR2 ANQGSEA. CDR3 region: CSVLLQGTSNQPQHF. The CDR3 region has the DNA TGCAGCGTTCTTCTACAGGGAACTAGCAATCAGCCCCAGCATTTT.

This rearrangement joins TRBV6-6 to TRBJ1-4; TRBD1 might be the D (5 bases). The CDR3 is 14 residues long. Germline CDR1 is MNHNY and CDR2 is SVGAGI (reference sequence). V was cut by 5 bases and J by 5 bases, with 12 bases left in between. CDR3 nucleotides: TGTGCCAGCAGTCCGAGGGGCTCGAATGAAAAACTGTTTTTT. It specifies CASSPRGSNEKLFF.

The genes are TRBV27 and TRBJ1-2, with D possibly being TRBD1 (6 bases). The CDR3 extends over 12 amino acids. CDR1 and CDR2 from the germline V gene are MNHEY and SMNVEV (reference sequence). V shed 8 bases and J shed 4 bases, with 11 bases lying between them. The CDR3 nucleotides are TGTGCCAGCGGGGACACCGGCTATGGCTACACCTTC. It translates to CASGDTGYGYTF.

The rearrangement uses TRBV19 and TRBJ1-2; D is unclear. Germline CDR1 reads LNHDA; CDR2 reads SQIVND (reference sequence). V shed 4 bases and J shed 2 bases, with 17 bases lying between them. The CDR3 is made up of 16 amino acids. The DNA of the CDR3 is TGTGCCAGTAGTACCCCAGCCCAGAGACGAAACTATGGCTACACCTTC. It yields the protein CASSTPAQRRNYGYTF.

On this clone itself: The germline gene is not matched at one end of the junction; a read error may be the cause. The CDR3 loop is CASSVDKDQPQHF. For the CDR3, the DNA is TGTGCCAGTAGTGTAGACAAGGATCAGCCCCAGCATTTT. V gene TRBV19 combines with J gene TRBJ1-5; D is unclear. Per germline, CDR1 LNHDA and CDR2 SQIVND (reference sequence). The CDR3 length is 13 residues. The full variable domain, with the rest looked up from reference TRBV19 and TRBJ1-5, is DGGITQSPKYLFRKEGQNVTLSCEQNLNHDAMYWYRQDPGQGLRLIYYSQIVNDFQKGDIAEGYSVSREKKESFPLTVTSAQKNPTAFYLCASSVDKDQPQHFGDGTRLSIL.

This chain links TRBV6-6 with TRBJ1-1; D ambiguous. Looked up from germline, CDR1 is MNHNY and CDR2 is SVGAGI (reference sequence). Deletions cut 7 bases from V and 1 base from J, with 7 bases between. CDR3 length: 12 amino acids. The CDR3 bases are TGTGCCAGCATGAAGTGGAACACTGAAGCTTTCTTT. Its protein product is CASMKWNTEAFF.

The rearrangement uses TRBV10-3 and TRBJ2-5; TRBD1 aligns across 11 bases. The V and J ends lost 2 bases and 4 bases, in that order; junction bases with no gene match: 0. The CDR3 is 14 amino acids. The V gene's germline CDR1 is ENHRY and CDR2 SYGVKD. Written as DNA, the CDR3 is TGTGCCATCAGTGAGGGGACAGGGGGAGAGACCCAGTACTTC. Translating gives CAISEGTGGETQYF.

The chain joins TRBV4-2 to TRBJ2-1; D may be TRBD2 (5 bases). This CDR3 has 14 amino acids. The germline CDR1 and CDR2 sequences are LGHNA and YNFKEQ. Trimming removed 0 bases at V and 10 bases at J, with 13 bases between. The CDR3 loop is CASSQDNGEGEQFF. In nucleotides, the CDR3 is TGTGCCAGCAGCCAAGACAACGGGGAAGGGGAGCAGTTCTTC.

The V call is TRBV23-1, the J call TRBJ2-5, with 8 bases aligning to TRBD1. TRBV23-1 is an ORF for which the function is uncertain. V gave up 7 bases and J gave up 2 bases; unmatched junction bases: 12. This CDR3 is 16 amino acids long. CDR3 nucleotide sequence: TGCGCCAGCACAGTCTGCCCGGACAGGGAACAAGAGACCCAGTACTTC. Amino acids: CASTVCPDREQETQYF.

The J gene is TRBJ1-1, the V gene TRBV30, with D unclear. The CDR3 contains 15 residues. The germline CDR1 and CDR2 sequences are GTSNPN and SVGIG (reference sequence). Trimming left V 1 base short and J 5 bases short, with 17 bases between. The CDR3 region is CAWSEGPGLETEAFF. The CDR3 DNA reads as TGTGCCTGGAGTGAAGGGCCCGGTCTTGAAACTGAAGCTTTCTTT.